The present T cell receptor beta chain was sequenced within a study of CD8 T cells in Susac syndrome. The study sequenced TCR beta in blood CD8+ and CD4+ T cells. TEMRA cells were FACS-enriched, unlike CD8+ and CD4+ T cells, which were negatively isolated. Random-hexamer reverse transcription was applied to roughly 0.5 to 1 ug RNA. Coverage of TCR beta CDR3 amplification by immunoSEQ multiplex PCR extended to 54 Vbeta and 13 Jbeta. TCRdb redid the calling of the immunoSEQ multiplex PCR reads with MiXCR, one entry per CDR3 protein. The sample holds more than 120,000 distinct CDR3 sequences, roughly 94% seen once. Trimming took 2 bases from V and 5 from J; bases not matched to a gene: 3. CDR3 length: 16 residues. The germline CDR1 and CDR2 sequences are SEHNR and FQNEAQ (reference sequence).

This clonotype originated in a human donor in good health. V is TRBV7-9 and J is TRBJ2-5, with TRBD2 identical over 15 bases. The sample was CD4+ T cells from PBMCs. As DNA, the CDR3 is TGTGCCAGCAGCTTAACCGGACTAGCGGGAGGGGAGACCCAGTACTTC. Residues: CASSLTGLAGGETQYF. Looking up the rest from reference TRBV7-9 and TRBJ2-5 gives the full variable domain: DTGVSQNPRHKITKRGQNVTFRCDPISEHNRLYWYRQTLGQGPEFLTYFQNEAQLEKSRLLSDRFSAERPKGSFSTLEIQRTEQGDSAMYLCASSLTGLAGGETQYFGPGTRLLVL.